Below are 32 T cell receptor beta chains sequenced from a single sample in a study of blood T cell repertoires in COVID-19. Method: immunoSEQ multiplex PCR; TCRdb's copy keeps in-frame clones and lacks some. This table holds about 200,000 clones, 70% to 90% found once. Source material: peripheral blood. These receptors originate from a man between 50 and 59 years old with acute or convalescent COVID-19.

This clone was counted a few times. The chain uses TRBV28 and TRBJ1-2; 8 positions agree with TRBD1. Looked up from germline, CDR1 is MDHEN and CDR2 is SYDVKM. This CDR3 has 13 amino acids. Germline trimming cut 4 bases from V and 3 bases from J; bases unmatched to any gene: 1. CDR3 amino acids: CASSSGQDYGYTF. CDR3 coding DNA: TGTGCCAGCAGTTCGGGACAGGACTATGGCTACACCTTC.

The chain links TRBV6-6 to TRBJ2-1, with D possibly TRBD1 on 6 matching bases. Germline-derived CDR1 and CDR2 are MNHNY and SVGAGI (reference sequence). This CDR3 has 14 amino acids. Trimming pared 5 bases from V and 1 base from J, leaving 9 bases between. The CDR3 DNA follows: TGTGCCAGCAGTACCAGGGGTTCCTACAATGAGCAGTTCTTC. Translated: CASSTRGSYNEQFF.

This chain links TRBV14 with TRBJ2-7, with D possibly being TRBD2 (5 bases). The CDR3 runs to 14 residues. The germline V gene has CDR1 SGHDN and CDR2 FVKESK. V was clipped by 1 base and J by 3 bases, with 10 bases between them. CDR3: CASSQGKGVYEQYF. CDR3 DNA sequence: TGTGCCAGCAGCCAAGGAAAGGGAGTCTACGAGCAGTACTTC.

The chain uses TRBV5-1 and TRBJ1-6, with 8 bases identical to TRBD1. Germline values: CDR1 SGHRS, CDR2 YFSETQ. The CDR3 contains 15 residues. V gave up 4 bases and J gave up 6 bases; unmatched junction bases: 6. The CDR3 DNA sequence: TGCGCCAGCAGCCCGGGGACAGGTCGTAATTCACCCCTCCACTTT. It is translated as CASSPGTGRNSPLHF.

The gene calls are TRBV4-1 and TRBJ1-1; 7 bases map to TRBD1. This CDR3 contains 19 residues. The trim removed 1 base at V and 0 bases at J, leaving 14 bases unmatched. Germline lookup yields CDR1 MGHRA and CDR2 YSYEKL. The CDR3 DNA is TGCGCCAGCAGCCAAGTCTTCGTGGCAGGGGGTGGGATGAACACTGAAGCTTTCTTT. This codes for CASSQVFVAGGGMNTEAFF.

The V gene is TRBV6-5, the J gene TRBJ1-3; D gene ambiguous. V was shortened by 5 bases and J by 0 bases, with 8 bases between the two germline ends. CDR1 is MNHEY and CDR2 is SVGAGI in the germline V gene. This CDR3 is built from 14 residues. The CDR3 region is CASSRGNSGNTIYF. Here the CDR3 DNA reads TGTGCCAGCAGTCGCGGTAACTCTGGAAACACCATATATTTT.

This chain links TRBV10-1 with TRBJ2-1, with D possibly TRBD2 on 9 matching bases. V gave up 5 bases and J gave up 10 bases, with 36 bases separating them. The CDR3 totals 20 residues. Looked up from germline, CDR1 is WNHNN and CDR2 is SYGVQD (reference sequence). The chain's CDR3 is CASSPMPGGGRLAGIKEQFF. The CDR3 DNA reads as TGCGCCAGCAGTCCGATGCCAGGGGGCGGTCGGCTAGCGGGAATCAAGGAGCAGTTCTTC.

The V gene is TRBV2, the J gene TRBJ1-2; weak D call: TRBD1 (6 bases). V lost 6 bases to trimming and J lost 8 bases, with 19 bases between them. The CDR3 is 14 residues long. Germline-derived CDR1 and CDR2 are SNHLY and FYNNEI. The CDR3 is CASRDSAPQGGYTF. In DNA, the CDR3 is TGTGCCAGCAGAGACTCCGCACCGCAGGGGGGCTACACCTTC.

With respect to this clone: The sample carries other DNA sequences with the same CDR3. The CDR3 region has the DNA TGCGCCAGCAGCTTAGGAGGAGTTAAAGAGACCCAGTACTTC. As protein: CASSLGGVKETQYF. The V call is TRBV5-1, the J call TRBJ2-5; TRBD2 might be the D (5 bases). V lost 2 bases and J lost 3, with 11 bases in between. The CDR3 extends over 14 amino acids. Germline V gene data show CDR1 as SGHRS and CDR2 as YFSETQ.

The V gene is TRBV27, the J gene TRBJ2-7; no clear D gene. This CDR3 contains 12 residues. Between the trimmed V and J ends, which lost 7 bases and 5 bases, there was a span of 12 bases. Germline V gene sequence: CDR1 MNHEY, CDR2 SMNVEV (reference sequence). The CDR3 DNA follows: TGTGCCAGCACTTCCTTGTCGGACGAGCAGTACTTC. This translates into CASTSLSDEQYF.

The rearrangement links TRBV14 to TRBJ1-3; 7 bases match TRBD1. The CDR3 spans 20 residues. Germline V gene lookup returns CDR1 SGHDN and CDR2 FVKESK. With V trimmed by 2 bases and J by 0 bases, 16 bases remained unmatched. The CDR3 sequence: CASSQYRGTKETISGNTIYF. CDR3 DNA: TGTGCCAGCAGCCAATACAGGGGCACCAAGGAGACAATCTCTGGAAACACCATATATTTT.

The chain recombines TRBV6-5 with TRBJ2-3, with 11 bases fitting TRBD1. CDR3 size: 13 residues. CDR1 is MNHEY and CDR2 is SVGAGI in the germline V gene. V shed 7 bases and J 6 bases; nucleotides not matched to a gene: 3. The CDR3 DNA reads TGTGCCAGCACGGACAGGGGGCCGGATACGCAGTATTTT. Its protein product is CASTDRGPDTQYF.

The chain joins TRBV7-6 to TRBJ1-6; weak D call: TRBD1 (6 bases). CDR1 and CDR2 from the germline V gene are SGHVS and FNYEAQ. Trimming cost V 0 bases and J 9 bases, with 18 bases left between them. The CDR3 spans 17 residues. CDR3 sequence reads: CASSLAFSGTSGSPLHF. CDR3 nucleotide sequence: TGTGCCAGCAGCTTAGCTTTCTCCGGGACAAGTGGTTCACCCCTCCACTTT.

The rearrangement links TRBV20-1 to TRBJ2-3, with D maybe TRBD1 (7 bases). CDR3 length: 11 residues. Germline V gene lookup returns CDR1 DFQATT and CDR2 SNEGSKA (reference sequence). CDR3 DNA: TGCAGGACTCAGGGGGGAGATACGCAGTATTTT. This translates into CRTQGGDTQYF.

J is TRBJ1-3 and V is TRBV5-1; D is perhaps TRBD1 (6 bases). CDR3 length: 15 residues. Germline values: CDR1 SGHRS, CDR2 YFSETQ. V lost 3 bases and J 7 bases, leaving 17 bases between the germline ends. In nucleotides, the CDR3 is TGCGCCAGCAGCTCACCCTCAGGGCAGGGGAACACCATATATTTT. Protein product: CASSSPSGQGNTIYF.

The chain carries TRBV7-9 and TRBJ1-1; TRBD1 is a possible D gene (6 bases). The V end was cut by 2 bases, the J end by 10 bases, with 17 bases between. Germline CDR1 SEHNR, CDR2 FQNEAQ (reference sequence). The CDR3 loop spans 14 amino acids. The CDR3 spells CASSLNREQGRAFF. The CDR3, as DNA: TGTGCCAGCAGCTTAAACAGGGAACAGGGACGAGCTTTCTTT.

This chain uses TRBV10-1 with TRBJ1-5, with 8 nucleotides matching TRBD1. Germline V gives CDR1 WNHNN, CDR2 SYGVQD (reference sequence). V shed 10 bases, J shed 5 bases, and the junction held 13 bases outside the gene matches. The CDR3 covers 15 residues. CDR3 loop: CATRRRDRQHQPQHF. The CDR3 nucleotides are TGCGCCACCCGCCGCCGGGACAGGCAGCATCAGCCCCAGCATTTT.

The rearrangement uses TRBV6-5 and TRBJ1-4; 8 nucleotides match TRBD1. Germline CDR1 and CDR2: MNHEY and SVGAGI. V lost 6 bases and J lost 7; bases outside the gene matches: 10. The CDR3 contains 15 residues. The CDR3 spells CASRDSQGAGEKLFF. The CDR3 DNA follows: TGTGCCAGCAGGGATTCTCAGGGGGCCGGTGAAAAACTGTTTTTT.

The chain links TRBV29-1 to TRBJ2-5; weak D call: TRBD2 (6 bases). Germline V gene sequence: CDR1 SQVTM, CDR2 ANQGSEA. V dropped 4 bases and J dropped 1 base, with 10 bases sitting between them. The CDR3 spans 13 residues. The CDR3 is CSVVGGVQETQYF. As DNA, the CDR3 is TGCAGCGTTGTGGGCGGGGTCCAAGAGACCCAGTACTTC.

This chain joins TRBV6-5 and TRBJ1-2; 7 bases line up with TRBD1. Germline V lookup: CDR1 MNHEY, CDR2 SVGAGI. J lost 8 bases, V lost 0 bases, and 9 bases had no gene match. This CDR3 has 15 amino acids. CDR3 sequence (DNA): TGTGCCAGCAGTTACTCGTACAGGGGACAATGGGGCTACACCTTC. It is translated as CASSYSYRGQWGYTF.

The chain couples TRBV10-1 to TRBJ2-3, with 8 bases that match TRBD1. In germline, CDR1 is WNHNN, CDR2 SYGVQD (reference sequence). V dropped 6 bases and J dropped 5; count of bases not matched to a gene: 13. This CDR3 is 16 amino acids long. The CDR3 DNA follows: TGCGCCAGCAGCTACGAACGTGACAGGGGTTTAGATACGCAGTATTTT. Residues: CASSYERDRGLDTQYF.

This chain joins TRBV11-3 and TRBJ1-1, with D unresolved. Per the germline V gene, CDR1 is SGHNT and CDR2 is YENEEA. The CDR3 is 14 amino acids. Trimming removed 3 bases from V and 3 bases from J, with 11 bases in between. CDR3 residues: CASSFAGRDTEAFF. The CDR3 coding sequence is TGTGCCAGCAGCTTCGCCGGGAGGGACACTGAAGCTTTCTTT.

The chain has TRBV29-1 and TRBJ2-5; D gene uncertain. V lost 7 bases to trimming and J lost 4 bases, with 16 bases between them. CDR3 length equals 13 residues. From germline, CDR1 is SQVTM and CDR2 ANQGSEA. The CDR3 region is CSGCRTARETQYF. For the CDR3, the DNA is TGCAGCGGATGCCGAACTGCTCGAGAGACCCAGTACTTC.

The V call is TRBV6-6, the J call TRBJ2-7, with 8 bases matching TRBD1. Germline lookup yields CDR1 MNHNY and CDR2 SVGAGI (reference sequence). V lost 5 bases, J lost 3 bases, and 15 bases stayed unmatched. CDR3 length: 17 amino acids. The CDR3 here is CASSPRPPQGAGYEQYF. CDR3 bases: TGTGCCAGCAGTCCACGCCCCCCTCAGGGGGCAGGCTACGAGCAGTACTTC.

This chain links TRBV19 with TRBJ1-2, with D unresolved. Germline CDR1 is LNHDA and CDR2 is SQIVND (reference sequence). Trimming cost V 5 bases and J 4 bases, with 11 bases left between them. CDR3 length equals 13 residues. The CDR3 is CASSFRTSYGYTF. CDR3 sequence (DNA): TGTGCCAGTAGTTTTCGAACTAGCTATGGCTACACCTTC.

The chain couples TRBV6-5 to TRBJ1-6; 7 bases match TRBD1. The V segment lost 2 bases and the J segment 5 bases; nucleotides outside the gene matches: 0. Germline V gives CDR1 MNHEY, CDR2 SVGAGI. The CDR3 runs to 14 residues. The CDR3 sequence is CASSYGTDNSPLHF. The CDR3 DNA reads TGTGCCAGCAGTTACGGGACAGATAATTCACCCCTCCACTTT.

This clone was picked up a small number of times. The chain couples TRBV5-1 to TRBJ1-4; no clear D. The CDR3 is 14 amino acids. V dropped 0 bases and J dropped 8 bases, with 11 bases sitting between them. Per germline, CDR1 SGHRS and CDR2 YFSETQ. This CDR3 reads CASSLALTDEKLFF. CDR3 nucleotide sequence: TGCGCCAGCAGCTTGGCCCTTACAGACGAAAAACTGTTTTTT.

This chain joins TRBV7-3 and TRBJ2-2; D might be TRBD2 (6 bases). The CDR3 covers 16 residues. Trimming removed 5 bases from V and 0 bases from J, with 13 bases in between. CDR1 and CDR2 (germline): SGHTA, FQGTGA. The CDR3 reads CASSISGTSNTGELFF. CDR3 bases: TGTGCCAGCAGCATATCCGGGACTTCGAACACCGGGGAGCTGTTTTTT.

The chain is built from TRBV29-1 and TRBJ1-1, with D hard to call. This CDR3 contains 14 residues. Germline lookup yields CDR1 SQVTM and CDR2 ANQGSEA. The V end lost 5 bases, the J end lost 0 bases, and 13 bases lay between the germline ends. CDR3 protein: CSVPREGLNTEAFF. The CDR3 coding sequence is TGCAGCGTTCCTAGGGAGGGCTTGAACACTGAAGCTTTCTTT.

CDR3 in DNA: TGTGCCAGCAGCGTGACAGCAAGCACAGATACGCAGTATTTT. Its protein product is CASSVTASTDTQYF. This chain joins TRBV6-6 and TRBJ2-3, with D maybe TRBD1 (5 bases). The CDR3 runs 14 residues. Looked up from germline, CDR1 is MNHNY and CDR2 is SVGAGI (reference sequence). V lost 6 bases and J 0 bases, leaving 10 bases between the germline ends.

The chain carries TRBV5-1 and TRBJ2-3, with 8 nucleotides matching TRBD2. With 1 base clipped from V and 2 bases from J, the junction kept 12 bases outside the gene matches. Germline CDR1 is SGHRS and CDR2 is YFSETQ. This CDR3 has 18 residues. The CDR3 region is CASSLIPRASGPTDTQYF. Written as DNA, the CDR3 is TGCGCCAGCAGCTTGATCCCCCGGGCTAGCGGGCCCACAGATACGCAGTATTTT. The complete variable domain, with remaining parts taken from reference TRBV5-1 and TRBJ2-3, reads KAGVTQTPRYLIKTRGQQVTLSCSPISGHRSVSWYQQTPGQGLQFLFEYFSETQRNKGNFPGRFSGRQFSNSRSEMNVSTLELGDSALYLCASSLIPRASGPTDTQYFGPGTRLTVL.

The rearrangement joins TRBV10-2 to TRBJ2-7; 8 bases are shared with TRBD1. The germline gives CDR1 WSHSY, CDR2 SAAADI. Losses at the gene ends were 3 bases for V and 4 bases for J; bases not matched to a gene: 14. CDR3 length: 17 residues. CDR3 loop: CASSDRRGQGASYEQYF. In nucleotides, the CDR3 is TGCGCCAGCAGTGATAGGAGGGGGCAGGGGGCTAGTTACGAGCAGTACTTC.